The 20 T cell receptor beta chains reported below all come from one sample, sequenced in a study of T cells in Graves' hyperthyroidism and ophthalmopathy. Amplified TCR beta CDR3 regions came from RNA transcripts. An initial round of RT-PCR targeting the TCR CDR3 relied on the HTBI primer set. Each CDR3 protein is one row after TCRdb ran MiXCR on the multiplex PCR reads. The table has more than 500,000 distinct CDR3 sequences, roughly 15% seen once. Sequences were obtained from blood. These receptors were taken from a woman aged 35 to 49 with Graves' ophthalmopathy.

This chain joins TRBV7-2 and TRBJ2-5; TRBD2 matches 12 bases. There are 15 residues in the CDR3. Trimming at V came to 6 bases and at J to 5 bases, leaving 7 bases not matched to a gene. CDR1 is SGHTA, CDR2 FQGNSA, per germline. The CDR3 nucleotides read TGTGCCAGCAGGCTGACTAGCGGGAGTATGGAGACCCAGTACTTC. Translated: CASRLTSGSMETQYF.

The rearrangement joins TRBV7-8 to TRBJ2-7; D unclear. The CDR3 is made up of 13 amino acids. CDR1 is SGHVS, CDR2 FQNEAQ, per germline. V lost 3 bases and J lost 2, with 8 bases in between. Here the CDR3 reads CASSFGSTYEQYF. The CDR3 DNA sequence: TGTGCCAGCAGCTTCGGGTCGACCTACGAGCAGTACTTC.

This clonotype was seen ten or more times. The V gene is TRBV7-3, the J gene TRBJ2-7; tentatively, D is TRBD2 (5 bases). CDR1 is SGHTA and CDR2 is FQGTGA in the germline V gene. This CDR3 is built from 13 residues. V was shortened by 5 bases and J by 11 bases, with 19 bases between the two germline ends. The DNA for the CDR3 is TGTGCCAGCAGCCTCACCTGGAACGGGGAAAAGTACTTC. This codes for CASSLTWNGEKYF.

This clonotype appeared many times. This rearrangement joins TRBV28 to TRBJ2-5; 10 bases map to TRBD1. Germline loops: CDR1 MDHEN, CDR2 SYDVKM. The J segment lost 10 bases and the V segment lost 1 base, leaving 3 bases of the junction unmatched. This CDR3 has 13 residues. The chain's CDR3 is CASSLSDRGNQYF. DNA of the CDR3: TGTGCCAGCAGTTTATCGGACAGGGGGAACCAGTACTTC.

This clonotype was detected only once. Being one base from a much bigger clone, this may be a read error. V and J are TRBV30 and TRBJ1-6, with 7 bases that match TRBD1. Trimming removed 2 bases from V and 6 bases from J; junction bases left unmatched: 7. Germline V gene sequence: CDR1 GTSNPN, CDR2 SVGIG (reference sequence). The CDR3 consists of 15 residues. CDR3 sequence (DNA): TGTGCCTGGAGTCCTAGGAACAGGGGTAATTCACCCCTCCACTTT. Translation: CAWSPRNRGNSPLHF.

The chain employs TRBV7-8 and TRBJ2-3; 9 bases are shared with TRBD2. The V and J ends lost 0 bases and 5 bases, in that order; junction bases with no gene match: 0. The germline V gene has CDR1 SGHVS and CDR2 FQNEAQ. CDR3 size: 14 residues. The CDR3 reads CASSLALAGDTQYF. The DNA for the CDR3 is TGTGCCAGCAGCTTAGCACTAGCGGGAGATACGCAGTATTTT.

V usage is TRBV10-3 and J usage is TRBJ2-7; D is ambiguous. The CDR3 extends over 13 amino acids. CDR1 is ENHRY and CDR2 is SYGVKD in the germline V gene. V was cut by 10 bases and J by 3 bases, with 16 bases left in between. The CDR3: CATTATDLYEQYF. The CDR3 nucleotides read TGTGCCACCACGGCCACGGACCTCTACGAGCAGTACTTC.

The rearrangement joins TRBV6-1 to TRBJ2-7; 16 bases map to TRBD2. The CDR3 spans 19 residues. Trimming at V came to 0 bases and at J to 3 bases, leaving 8 bases not matched to a gene. Looked up from germline, CDR1 is MNHNS and CDR2 is SASEGT. CDR3 bases: TGTGCCAGCAGTGAAGCGGGACTAGCGGGAGGGCCAAGAAGCTACGAGCAGTACTTC. Amino acid sequence: CASSEAGLAGGPRSYEQYF.

This clonotype occurred many times. The J gene is TRBJ2-7, the V gene TRBV4-2; TRBD2 agrees at 12 bases. CDR1 is LGHNA, CDR2 YNFKEQ, per germline. This CDR3 is built from 17 residues. Losses at the gene ends were 2 bases for V and 4 bases for J; bases not matched to a gene: 9. This CDR3 is CASSQQTSGSASYEQYF. The DNA of the CDR3 is TGTGCCAGCAGCCAACAGACTAGCGGGAGCGCTTCGTACGAGCAGTACTTC.

This clonotype was counted at least ten times. The genes are TRBV27 and TRBJ1-6; D remains unclear. Germline V gives CDR1 MNHEY, CDR2 SMNVEV (reference sequence). This CDR3 has 15 residues. Trimming cost V 2 bases and J 10 bases, with 15 bases left between them. DNA for the CDR3: TGTGCCAGCAGTTTAGGACCTAGCCTACGATCACCCCTCCACTTT. Protein: CASSLGPSLRSPLHF.

The J gene is TRBJ2-3, the V gene TRBV6-6, with D maybe TRBD1 (7 bases). Germline loops: CDR1 MNHNY, CDR2 SVGAGI (reference sequence). This CDR3 is built from 15 residues. The V and J ends lost 6 bases and 3 bases respectively, with 16 bases between them. DNA of the CDR3: TGTGCCAGCAGGAAGAGGAGGGGGCAAACAGATACGCAGTATTTT. Its protein is CASRKRRGQTDTQYF.

This clonotype was seen many times. The chain couples TRBV6-2 or TRBV6-3 to TRBJ1-2; possible D gene TRBD1, 5 bases. This CDR3 spans 14 amino acids. Germline-derived CDR1 and CDR2 are MNHEY and SVGEGT. V was trimmed by 8 bases and J by 4 bases, leaving 17 bases between them. CDR3 bases: TGTGCCAGCTTGGAAGGGACCCTATCCTATGGCTACACCTTC. Translated: CASLEGTLSYGYTF.

Ten or more counts support this clonotype. J is TRBJ1-1 and V is TRBV28; 7 bases align to TRBD1. The CDR3 contains 12 residues. J was trimmed by 5 bases and V by 6 bases; bases with no gene match: 3. Germline loops: CDR1 MDHEN, CDR2 SYDVKM. The DNA for the CDR3 is TGTGCCAGCAGACAGGGGAGAACTGAAGCTTTCTTT. Translating it yields CASRQGRTEAFF.

This clonotype came up many times. V and J are TRBV11-2 and TRBJ2-7; possible D gene TRBD1, 5 bases. Germline lookup yields CDR1 SGHAT and CDR2 FQNNGV. The CDR3 totals 13 residues. V lost 3 bases and J lost 7, with 13 bases in between. DNA for the CDR3: TGTGCCAGCAGCTTTTTCGGTGCAGGGGAGCAGTACTTC. It specifies CASSFFGAGEQYF.

The chain recombines TRBV9 with TRBJ2-7, with TRBD1 matching over 7 bases. The CDR3 is made up of 15 amino acids. Germline trimming cut 3 bases from V and 3 bases from J; bases unmatched to any gene: 9. Germline values: CDR1 SGDLS, CDR2 YYNGEE. CDR3 residues: CASSGGQDDNYEQYF. The CDR3 coding sequence is TGTGCCAGCAGCGGCGGACAGGATGATAACTACGAGCAGTACTTC.

This clonotype was counted many times. V is TRBV29-1 and J is TRBJ2-7; D may be TRBD2 (6 bases). Trimming removed 6 bases from V and 3 bases from J, with 12 bases in between. This CDR3 contains 12 residues. Germline V CDR1 and CDR2: SQVTM, ANQGSEA. The CDR3 nucleotides read TGCAGCGTCGGGGAGGCACGCTACGAGCAGTACTTC. Translated, it gives CSVGEARYEQYF.

This clonotype has ten or more counts. The rearrangement uses TRBV7-2 and TRBJ2-7; a possible D gene is TRBD1 (6 bases). This CDR3 contains 11 residues. Germline V gene lookup returns CDR1 SGHTA and CDR2 FQGNSA. Trimming shortened V by 7 bases and J by 6 bases, and 10 bases separated the two germline ends. CDR3 region: CASTIGGEQYF. The CDR3 DNA sequence: TGTGCCAGCACCATAGGGGGCGAGCAGTACTTC.

This clonotype was counted at least ten times. This sequence joins TRBV6-5 and TRBJ2-5, with D unresolved. Per the germline V gene, CDR1 is MNHEY and CDR2 is SVGAGI. The CDR3 covers 14 residues. V lost 0 bases to trimming and J lost 1 base, with 6 bases between them. The CDR3: CASSYSSLQETQYF. The CDR3 nucleotides read TGTGCCAGCAGTTACTCGAGCCTCCAAGAGACCCAGTACTTC.

Many counts were recorded for this clonotype. J is TRBJ2-7 and V is TRBV6-2 or TRBV6-3, with TRBD2 as a possible D gene (6 bases). The germline gives CDR1 MNHEY, CDR2 SVGEGT. The CDR3 is 13 residues long. The V gene lost 4 bases and the J gene lost 6 bases, with 13 bases spanning the gap. CDR3 DNA: TGTGCCAGCAGTTGGACCGCCGGGGGCGAGCAGTACTTC. This sequence encodes CASSWTAGGEQYF.

Many counts were recorded for this clonotype. The rearrangement joins TRBV12-3 or TRBV12-4 to TRBJ2-5; 7 bases align to TRBD2. Trimming at V came to 4 bases and at J to 4 bases, leaving 6 bases not matched to a gene. This CDR3 spans 14 amino acids. CDR3 sequence: CASSWGGVGETQYF. In DNA, the CDR3 is TGTGCCAGCAGTTGGGGGGGAGTTGGAGAGACCCAGTACTTC.